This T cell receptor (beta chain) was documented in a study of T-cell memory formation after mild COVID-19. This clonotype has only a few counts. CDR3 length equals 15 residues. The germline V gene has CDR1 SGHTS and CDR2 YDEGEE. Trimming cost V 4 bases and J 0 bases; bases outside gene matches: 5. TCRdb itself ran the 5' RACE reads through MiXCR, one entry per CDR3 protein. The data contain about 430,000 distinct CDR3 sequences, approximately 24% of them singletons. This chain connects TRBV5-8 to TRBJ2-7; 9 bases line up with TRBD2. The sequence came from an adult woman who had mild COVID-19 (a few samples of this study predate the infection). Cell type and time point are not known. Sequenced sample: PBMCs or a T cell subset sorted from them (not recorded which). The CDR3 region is CASSLSGSVSYEQYF. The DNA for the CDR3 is TGTGCCAGCAGCCTTAGCGGGAGCGTCTCCTACGAGCAGTACTTC.